This T cell receptor (beta chain) is from a study of beta chain features in type 1 diabetes. Looking at the study overall: Healthy donors, compared against patients, showed similar age, gender and cell yields.

The isolated RNA, all of it, was reverse transcribed, so expressed TCRB transcripts were what got sequenced. Method: immunoSEQ multiplex PCR; TCRdb's copy keeps in-frame clones and lacks some. The table lists 250,000 or so clones, approximately 15% of them singletons. Notes on the study in general: It was among patients, rather than healthy donors, that naive, central memory and Treg TCRB repertoires appeared more similar. Researchers report that Type 1 diabetes patients had moderately but significantly shorter TCRB CDR3s across all four CD4+ subsets.

Regarding this clone: Its antigen is unknown.

Sequences were obtained from naive CD4+ T cells from blood. This clonotype originated in a man aged 30 to 45 with type 1 diabetes.

The CDR3 spells CATSRGGTEKGTQYF. Written as DNA, the CDR3 is TGTGCCACCAGCAGAGGGGGGACAGAAAAGGGTACGCAGTATTTT. V gene TRBV15 combines with J gene TRBJ2-3; TRBD1 matches 7 bases. After removal of 1 base from V and 8 bases from J, the junction contained 9 bases not matched to a gene. The CDR3 spans 15 residues. CDR1 is LNHNV, CDR2 YYDKDF, per germline (reference sequence).